Reported below is one TCR beta chain. What it recognizes is unknown. PCR was performed using 60 Vbeta and 13 Jbeta primers. The assay was immunoSEQ multiplex PCR, and TCRdb's table has in-frame clones only and misses some. The sample records some 110,000 clones, roughly four fifths being singletons. These donors counted as nominally healthy when sampled, but unrecorded immune exposures were likely. This sample is part of a study of cytomegalovirus exposure and HLA in healthy donors. Points from the study as a whole: Across HLA loci, a later analysis found differing TCR association rates, with DRB1 most and HLA-C fewest.

CDR3 length: 13 amino acids. The V gene's germline CDR1 is SGHVS and CDR2 FNYEAQ. V was trimmed by 5 bases and J by 4 bases, leaving 12 bases between them. The clonotype originates from a male donor in good health and CMV-seropositive. Sample: PBMCs. The V call is TRBV7-6, the J call TRBJ2-7; possibly TRBD1 for D (6 bases). CDR3 sequence (DNA): TGTGCCAGCAGCGGGGACACAAGTTACGAGCAGTACTTC. This translates into CASSGDTSYEQYF.